These 19 T cell receptor beta chains came from one sample sequenced in a study of T cell changes during pregnancy in multiple sclerosis. Clones were read by immunoSEQ multiplex PCR, and TCRdb kept only the in-frame ones, dropping some. The sample holds around 20,000 clones; roughly 89% are singletons and the top ten take approximately 0.72%. The source material was CD4+ T cells from peripheral blood mononuclear cells, sampled in the third trimester of pregnancy. The receptor source for this set is a female donor in good health, enrolled as a control in a pregnancy study.

By sample share, this clone is medium-sized (0.01 to 0.1%). V usage is TRBV19 and J usage is TRBJ1-2; D gene uncertain. Germline lookup yields CDR1 LNHDA and CDR2 SQIVND (reference sequence). There are 12 residues in the CDR3. V was cut by 7 bases and J by 2 bases, with 8 bases left in between. This CDR3 is CASTLENYGYTF. The CDR3 DNA follows: TGTGCCAGTACCCTAGAGAACTATGGCTACACCTTC.

V gene TRBV27 combines with J gene TRBJ2-3, with 7 bases lining up with TRBD1. The ends lost 4 bases at V and 4 bases at J; junction bases unmatched: 2. The CDR3 loop spans 13 amino acids. CDR1 is MNHEY, CDR2 SMNVEV, per germline (reference sequence). In nucleotides, the CDR3 is TGTGCCAGCAGTTCGACAGGGTCAGATACGCAGTATTTT. Translated: CASSSTGSDTQYF.

The V and J genes are TRBV10-3 and TRBJ2-1, with 8 bases identical to TRBD2. This CDR3 comprises 16 residues. Germline CDR1 and CDR2: ENHRY and SYGVKD. The junction had 3 bases not matched to a gene; V was cut back by 0 bases and J by 2 bases. The CDR3 DNA follows: TGTGCCATCAGTGAGTCGAACGGGGGGGCCTACAATGAGCAGTTCTTC. It is translated as CAISESNGGAYNEQFF.

The CDR3, as DNA: TGTGCCAGCAGTGACAGGGTTTTTACGGATACGCAGTATTTT. As protein: CASSDRVFTDTQYF. The chain joins TRBV6-1 to TRBJ2-3; D is possibly TRBD1 (5 bases). Germline values: CDR1 MNHNS, CDR2 SASEGT. Trimming stripped 3 bases from V and 6 bases from J, with 13 bases between. CDR3 length equals 14 residues.

J is TRBJ2-7 and V is TRBV19; TRBD2 matches 13 bases. This CDR3 comprises 16 residues. The V segment lost 5 bases and the J segment 0 bases; nucleotides outside the gene matches: 4. Germline CDR1 LNHDA, CDR2 SQIVND (reference sequence). CDR3 region: CASSSWTSGGSYEQYF. The CDR3 region has the DNA TGTGCCAGTAGTTCCTGGACTAGCGGGGGCTCCTACGAGCAGTACTTC.

The CDR3 DNA follows: TGCAGCGGTGGGGCGGGGGGGACCACCGGGGAGCTGTTTTTT. Encoded protein: CSGGAGGTTGELFF. The genes are TRBV29-1 and TRBJ2-2; 9 bases are shared with TRBD2. CDR1 is SQVTM and CDR2 is ANQGSEA in the germline V gene. The CDR3 is made up of 14 amino acids. The J segment lost 4 bases and the V segment lost 7 bases, leaving 7 bases of the junction unmatched.

The chain couples TRBV9 to TRBJ2-3; D perhaps matches TRBD2 (5 bases). The CDR3 extends over 14 amino acids. V lost 2 bases and J 3 bases, leaving 10 bases between the germline ends. Germline CDR1 and CDR2: SGDLS and YYNGEE. The CDR3 here is CASSVYGETDTQYF. DNA of the CDR3: TGTGCCAGCAGCGTTTACGGGGAAACAGATACGCAGTATTTT.

The V and J genes are TRBV7-7 and TRBJ2-2; the match to TRBD1 covers 11 bases. Germline-derived CDR1 and CDR2 are SSHAT and FNYEAQ (reference sequence). Losses at the gene ends were 6 bases for V and 6 bases for J; bases not matched to a gene: 6. This CDR3 has 15 residues. The CDR3 reads CASSPRTGGPGELFF. CDR3 bases: TGTGCCAGCAGTCCTCGGACAGGGGGCCCCGGGGAGCTGTTTTTT.

This clone was recorded only once. The CDR3 protein is CAWSSGGQSDNSPLHF. DNA of the CDR3: TGTGCCTGGAGCTCCGGCGGGCAGTCCGATAATTCACCCCTCCACTTT. The rearrangement uses TRBV30 and TRBJ1-6, with unresolved D. Germline assignment: CDR1 GTSNPN and CDR2 SVGIG (reference sequence). V was cut by 3 bases and J by 5 bases, with 17 bases left in between. CDR3 length: 16 residues.

The chain recombines TRBV5-4 with TRBJ2-3; 11 bases line up with TRBD2. Germline loops: CDR1 SGHNT, CDR2 YYREEE (reference sequence). Trimming at V came to 4 bases and at J to 2 bases, leaving 3 bases not matched to a gene. CDR3 length: 15 residues. CDR3 DNA: TGTGCCAGCAGCACTAGCGGGAGTTTCACAGATACGCAGTATTTT. This gives the protein CASSTSGSFTDTQYF.

The CDR3 sequence: CASIRDTGYNEQFF. The DNA of the CDR3 is TGTGCCAGCATCCGGGACACAGGATACAATGAGCAGTTCTTC. J is TRBJ2-1 and V is TRBV6-1; D possibly corresponds to TRBD1 (6 bases). The germline gives CDR1 MNHNS, CDR2 SASEGT. The CDR3 consists of 14 residues. The ends were cut back, 7 bases at V and 4 bases at J, with 14 bases in the middle.

V and J are TRBV7-8 and TRBJ1-3, with D unresolved. V was pared by 5 bases and J by 2 bases, with 13 bases between. The CDR3 has 15 amino acids. Germline V CDR1 and CDR2: SGHVS, FQNEAQ. The CDR3 DNA sequence: TGTGCCAGCAGCCCACAGCGGATGCCTGGAAACACCATATATTTT. Translation gives CASSPQRMPGNTIYF.

The chain recombines TRBV19 with TRBJ1-2; D is unclear. Per the germline V gene, CDR1 is LNHDA and CDR2 is SQIVND (reference sequence). Between the trimmed V and J ends, which lost 2 bases and 7 bases, there was a span of 14 bases. CDR3 length equals 14 residues. CDR3 loop: CASSIRHQFRGYTF. CDR3 nucleotides: TGTGCCAGTAGTATACGACACCAATTCCGTGGCTACACCTTC. Full variable domain (missing parts from reference TRBV19 and TRBJ1-2): DGGITQSPKYLFRKEGQNVTLSCEQNLNHDAMYWYRQDPGQGLRLIYYSQIVNDFQKGDIAEGYSVSREKKESFPLTVTSAQKNPTAFYLCASSIRHQFRGYTFGSGTRLTVV.

J is TRBJ2-3 and V is TRBV2, with TRBD2 matching over 9 bases. The J segment lost 4 bases and the V segment lost 6 bases, leaving 8 bases of the junction unmatched. The CDR3 runs 15 residues. Germline V gene data show CDR1 as SNHLY and CDR2 as FYNNEI. CDR3 nucleotides: TGTGCCAGCAGCCTTGGCGGGGGGGGACCAGATACGCAGTATTTT. It encodes CASSLGGGGPDTQYF.

In this sample, this clone turned up once. V is TRBV6-1 and J is TRBJ2-7; perhaps TRBD2 as D (6 bases). Germline CDR1 MNHNS, CDR2 SASEGT. CDR3 length: 14 amino acids. Trimming took off 4 bases at V and 3 bases at J, with 13 bases between the two ends. As DNA, the CDR3 is TGTGCCAGCAGTGTGGGGGACTCCGTCTACGAGCAGTACTTC. It specifies CASSVGDSVYEQYF.

This clone was counted once. The chain employs TRBV7-3 and TRBJ2-7; 9 bases align to TRBD1. CDR1 is SGHTA, CDR2 FQGTGA, per germline. The J segment lost 1 base and the V segment lost 3 bases, leaving 10 bases of the junction unmatched. The CDR3 is 17 amino acids. Here the CDR3 reads CASSLRVTGTGSYEQYF. The CDR3 nucleotides are TGTGCCAGCAGCTTGCGTGTCACCGGGACAGGGTCCTACGAGCAGTACTTC. The complete variable domain, with remaining parts taken from reference TRBV7-3 and TRBJ2-7, reads GAGVSQTPSNKVTEKGKYVELRCDPISGHTALYWYRQSLGQGPEFLIYFQGTGAADDSGLPNDRFFAVRPEGSVSTLKIQRTERGDSAVYLCASSLRVTGTGSYEQYFGPGTRLTVT.

This clone was seen only once. This rearrangement joins TRBV21-1 to TRBJ2-4; the table's D call, TRBD1, was not checked against the DNA. TRBV21-1 represents a pseudogene. This CDR3 has 17 residues. The CDR3 is CASSKPAGPRAKNIQYF. The CDR3 DNA is TGTGCCAGCAGCAAGCCGGCAGGCCCACGAGCCAAAAACATTCAGTACTTC.

The V call is TRBV6-4, the J call TRBJ2-2; D gene ambiguous. CDR1 is MRHNA and CDR2 is SNTAGT in the germline V gene. The CDR3 sequence is 13 residues long. V was clipped by 0 bases and J by 5 bases, with 4 bases between them. CDR3 in DNA: TGTGCCAGCAGTGACTCAGAGACCGGGGAGCTGTTTTTT. It translates to CASSDSETGELFF.

The gene calls are TRBV14 and TRBJ2-1; 16 bases agree with TRBD2. The V gene end was trimmed by 2 bases and the J gene end by 9 bases; junction bases not matched to a gene: 13. This CDR3 spans 19 amino acids. CDR1 is SGHDN, CDR2 FVKESK, per germline. The CDR3 reads CASSQSRSGTSGRGTEQFF. DNA of the CDR3: TGTGCCAGCAGCCAATCTCGGTCAGGGACTAGCGGGAGGGGGACTGAGCAGTTCTTC.